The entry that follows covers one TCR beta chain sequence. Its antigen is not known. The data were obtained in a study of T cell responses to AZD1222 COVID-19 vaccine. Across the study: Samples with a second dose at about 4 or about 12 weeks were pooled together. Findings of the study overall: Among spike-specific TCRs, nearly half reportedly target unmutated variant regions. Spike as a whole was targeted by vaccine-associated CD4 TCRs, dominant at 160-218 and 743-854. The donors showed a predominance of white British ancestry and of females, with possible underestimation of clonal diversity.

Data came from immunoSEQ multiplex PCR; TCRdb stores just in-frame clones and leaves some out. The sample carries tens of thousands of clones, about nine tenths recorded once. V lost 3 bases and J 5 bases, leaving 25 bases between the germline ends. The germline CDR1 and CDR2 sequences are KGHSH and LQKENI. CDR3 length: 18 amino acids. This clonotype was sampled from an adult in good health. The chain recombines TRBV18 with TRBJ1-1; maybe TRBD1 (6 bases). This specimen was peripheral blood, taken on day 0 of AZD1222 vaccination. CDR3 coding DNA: TGTGCCAGCTCACCCATCCCACAGGGTGGGGGAGGGAGAACTGAAGCTTTCTTT. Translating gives CASSPIPQGGGGRTEAFF.